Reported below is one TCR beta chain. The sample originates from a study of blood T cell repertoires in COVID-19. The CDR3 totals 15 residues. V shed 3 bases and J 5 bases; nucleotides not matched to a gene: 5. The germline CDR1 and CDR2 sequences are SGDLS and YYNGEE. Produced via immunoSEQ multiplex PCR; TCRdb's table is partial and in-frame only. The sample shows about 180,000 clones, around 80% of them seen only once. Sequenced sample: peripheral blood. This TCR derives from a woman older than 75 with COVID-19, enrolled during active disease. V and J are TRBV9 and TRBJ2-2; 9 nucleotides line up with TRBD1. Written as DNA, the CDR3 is TGTGCCAGCAGCGCCGGGACAGGGTGGACCGGGGAGCTGTTTTTT. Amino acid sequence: CASSAGTGWTGELFF.